This T cell receptor (beta chain) was sequenced in a study of blood T cell repertoires in COVID-19. This CDR3 spans 16 amino acids. V was pared by 5 bases and J by 3 bases, with 4 bases of the junction left unmatched. Germline V gene sequence: CDR1 SGHTA, CDR2 FQGTGA. TCRdb's copy holds only in-frame clones and misses some; the assay was immunoSEQ multiplex PCR. The sample lists hundreds of thousands of clones, 80% to 90% occurring once. Someone with COVID-19 had been met by exposed participants within 2 weeks before study entry. This sequence joins TRBV7-3 and TRBJ2-3; 14 positions agree with TRBD2. The clonotype originates from a woman aged 50 to 60 who had been exposed to COVID-19. Material for sequencing was PBMCs or T cells enriched from blood (not recorded which). The CDR3 here is CASSPGTSGGTDTQYF. For the CDR3, the DNA is TGTGCCAGCAGCCCCGGGACTAGCGGGGGTACAGATACGCAGTATTTT.